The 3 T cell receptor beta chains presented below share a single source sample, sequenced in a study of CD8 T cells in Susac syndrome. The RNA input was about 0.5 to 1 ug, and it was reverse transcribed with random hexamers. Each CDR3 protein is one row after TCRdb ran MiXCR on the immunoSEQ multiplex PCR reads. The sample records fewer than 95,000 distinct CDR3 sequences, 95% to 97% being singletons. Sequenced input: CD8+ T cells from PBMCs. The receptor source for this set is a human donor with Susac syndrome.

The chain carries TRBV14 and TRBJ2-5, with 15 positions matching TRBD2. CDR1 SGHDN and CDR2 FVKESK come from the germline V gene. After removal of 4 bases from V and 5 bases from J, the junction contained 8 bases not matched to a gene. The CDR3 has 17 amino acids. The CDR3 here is CASSLGLAGGATETQYF. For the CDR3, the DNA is TGTGCCAGCAGCCTGGGACTAGCGGGGGGAGCGACGGAGACCCAGTACTTC. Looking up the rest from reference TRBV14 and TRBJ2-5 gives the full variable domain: EAGVTQFPSHSVIEKGQTVTLRCDPISGHDNLYWYRRVMGKEIKFLLHFVKESKQDESGMPNNRFLAERTGGTYSTLKVQPAELEDSGVYFCASSLGLAGGATETQYFGPGTRLLVL.

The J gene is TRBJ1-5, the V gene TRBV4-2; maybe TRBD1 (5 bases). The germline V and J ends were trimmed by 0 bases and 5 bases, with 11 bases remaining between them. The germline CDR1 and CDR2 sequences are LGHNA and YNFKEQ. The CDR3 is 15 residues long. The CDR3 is CASSQDLAGYQPQHF. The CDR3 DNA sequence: TGTGCCAGCAGCCAAGATCTTGCAGGGTATCAGCCCCAGCATTTT.

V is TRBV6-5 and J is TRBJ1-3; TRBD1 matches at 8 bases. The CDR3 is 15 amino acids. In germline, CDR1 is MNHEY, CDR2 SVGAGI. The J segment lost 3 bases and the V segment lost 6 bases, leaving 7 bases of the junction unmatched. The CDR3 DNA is TGTGCCAGCAGAAAACAGACAGGGGATGGAAACACCATATATTTT. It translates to CASRKQTGDGNTIYF.